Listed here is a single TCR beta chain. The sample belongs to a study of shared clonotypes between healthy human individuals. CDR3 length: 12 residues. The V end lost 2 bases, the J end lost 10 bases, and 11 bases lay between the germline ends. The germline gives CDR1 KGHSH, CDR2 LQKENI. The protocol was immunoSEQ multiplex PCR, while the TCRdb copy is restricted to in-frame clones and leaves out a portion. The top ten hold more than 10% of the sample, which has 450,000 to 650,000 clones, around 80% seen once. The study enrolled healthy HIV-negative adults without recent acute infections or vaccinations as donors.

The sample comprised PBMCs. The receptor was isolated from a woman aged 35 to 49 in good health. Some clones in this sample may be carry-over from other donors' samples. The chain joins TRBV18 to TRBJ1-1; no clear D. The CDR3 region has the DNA TGTGCCAGCTCACCAACGGGTTTTGGAGCTTTCTTT. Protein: CASSPTGFGAFF.